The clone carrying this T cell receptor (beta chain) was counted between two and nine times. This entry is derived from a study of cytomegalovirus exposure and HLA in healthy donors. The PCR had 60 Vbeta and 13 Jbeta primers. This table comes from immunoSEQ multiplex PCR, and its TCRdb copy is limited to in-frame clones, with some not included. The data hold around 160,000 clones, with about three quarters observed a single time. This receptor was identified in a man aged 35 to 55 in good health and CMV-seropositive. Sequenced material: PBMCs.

The CDR3 protein is CASSLYVAGEETQYF. Here the CDR3 DNA reads TGTGCCAGCAGTTTATACGTAGCGGGAGAAGAGACCCAGTACTTC. The V and J genes are TRBV28 and TRBJ2-5; TRBD2 aligns across 9 bases. This CDR3 region has 15 residues. Germline-derived CDR1 and CDR2 are MDHEN and SYDVKM. The V and J ends lost 1 base and 3 bases, in that order; junction bases with no gene match: 3.